This is a list of T cell receptor beta chains from one sample in a study of T cells after yellow fever vaccination. TCRdb redid the calling of the 5' RACE reads with MiXCR, one entry per CDR3 protein. The table has about 300,000 distinct CDR3 sequences, approximately 4.2% seen once. The starting material was PBMCs, obtained 5 days after the yellow fever booster vaccination. The receptors here all came from a man younger than 35 who received the YFV17D yellow fever vaccine. The CDR3 runs from the conserved cysteine through the conserved F or W. The order of the fields is V gene, D gene, J gene, clone size, CDR3 protein, CDR3 DNA. D genes are given only for firm matches. Not all rows give a size; the values are once, few, many and, for expanded clones, a class.

>TRBV7-2|TRBD2|TRBJ2-1|many
CASSPRLAGGVNEQFF
TGTGCCAGCAGCCCGAGACTAGCGGGCGGTGTCAATGAGCAGTTCTTC
>TRBV5-6|NA|TRBJ2-1|many
CASSLVASEQFF
TGTGCCAGCAGCTTGGTTGCGAGTGAGCAGTTCTTC
>TRBV7-9|TRBD2|TRBJ2-1|NA
CASSLGLLAGGEIVPYNEQFF
TGTGCCAGCAGCTTAGGACTACTAGCGGGGGGGGAGATCGTTCCCTACAATGAGCAGTTCTTC
>TRBV4-1|NA|TRBJ2-1|many
CASSQDELYNEQFF
TGCGCCAGCAGCCAAGACGAGCTTTACAATGAGCAGTTCTTC
>TRBV6-6|TRBD2|TRBJ2-1|many
CASTERGAEQFF
TGTGCCAGCACGGAGCGGGGGGCTGAGCAGTTCTTC
>TRBV7-6|TRBD1|TRBJ1-1|NA
CASSFRAGQGLATEAFF
TGTGCCAGCAGCTTCCGAGCGGGACAGGGTCTGGCCACTGAAGCTTTCTTT
>TRBV5-1|NA|TRBJ2-2|many
CASSLVTSFTGELFF
TGCGCCAGCAGCTTGGTCACGTCCTTCACCGGGGAGCTGTTTTTT
>TRBV5-5|NA|TRBJ1-4|many
CASSLAGASGKLFF
TGTGCCAGCAGCTTGGCAGGGGCTAGCGGAAAACTGTTTTTT
>TRBV6-1|NA|TRBJ2-1|NA
CASRLLDNEQFF
TGTGCCAGCAGATTGCTCGACAATGAGCAGTTCTTC
>TRBV6-1|TRBD1|TRBJ2-5|few
CATGTGAFEETQYF
TGTGCCACCGGGACAGGGGCATTCGAAGAGACCCAGTACTTC